This TCR beta chain was sequenced during a study of identical twins. Regarding the study as a whole: High-abundance cord blood beta clonotypes had fewer insertions; memory repertoires showed none. Because invariant MAIT and iNKT cells could be present, zero-insertion analyses could be partly confounded.

There are a few counts of this clonotype. Its specificity is not known. V lost 0 bases to trimming and J lost 2 bases; unmatched junction nucleotides: 3. The CDR3 extends over 15 amino acids. A universal primer binding site was introduced by template switching. The final cDNA contained unique molecular identifiers. TCRdb re-derived calls from the 5' RACE reads in MiXCR, one entry per CDR3 protein. Of approximately 350,000 distinct CDR3 sequences in the sample, around an eighth are singletons; the top ten hold around 7.2%. These same data were also listed under a study on yellow fever vaccine responses in identical twins.

The chain couples TRBV12-3 or TRBV12-4 to TRBJ1-2; TRBD1 agrees at 7 bases. Sequenced material: CD8+ T cells sorted from blood. This receptor was taken from a woman aged 18-30 years in good health. Written as DNA, the CDR3 is TGTGCCAGCAGTTTAGCCCAGGGACAGAACTATGGCTACACCTTC. Protein product: CASSLAQGQNYGYTF.